This T cell receptor beta chain stems from a study of blood T cell repertoires in COVID-19 (dated by TCRdb to the early 2020s). Regarding the complete study: Collaborator samples came from the United States, Italy and Spain and covered acute and convalescent phases of COVID-19. The material from the prospective study consisted of cDNA or gDNA derived from T cells, B-cell-depleted T cells, or PBMCs. Where available, HLA class I and class II types were obtained from metadata supplied by the sample provider rather than from assay-based typing. The repertoires were released in a freely available public database intended as a resource for research on the immune response to SARS-CoV-2. The samples were drawn from the first 160 participants of the ongoing ImmuneRACE study and from 1,200 or so subjects provided by 6 global collaborators. Deeply sampled blood TCRbeta repertoires from subjects exposed to, actively infected with, or recovered from COVID-19 were included in the dataset. Nearly every sample came with metadata listing a de-identified subject ID, COVID-19 status, age in years and sex.

As encoded in the germline V gene (reference sequence), CDR1 is LNHDA while CDR2 is SQIVND. From the cysteine up to the phenylalanine, the CDR3 has a length of 14 residues. Left in the record is the CDR3 DNA by itself, 42 bases read in frame from the first base. The germline ends are 14 bases apart after V is trimmed by 10 bases and J by 4 bases. Broad study findings and their caveats: How much clinical and demographic metadata was included differed by source and by participant, and the metadata was provided uncurated.

TCRbeta CDR3 regions were amplified from genomic DNA using the immunoSEQ Assay, a bias-controlled multiplex PCR. As for how the authors treated the data: Within the assay, amplification of reference gene primers was used to estimate how many nucleated cells each sample contained. Sequence reads were collapsed and filtered to measure the absolute abundance of every unique TCRbeta CDR3 rearrangement. Productive Simpson clonality was computed per sample as the square root of Simpson's diversity index over productive rearrangements. TCRdb provides this immuneACCESS table in a form limited to in-frame rearrangements. Some clones are lacking; in checked studies, under half of them reflect an unresolved V gene, and why the rest are absent is not known. D and trimming were read from the DNA, whereas the V and J calls and clone size are those reported in that table. Within this sample are some 110,000 clones, with over 65% of them counted one time only. Roughly 6.2% of the sample belongs to the ten largest clones.

Whole blood was collected in K2EDTA tubes by collaborating institutions according to the institutions' own protocols. For TCRbeta analysis, collaborators shipped samples in one of three forms: frozen whole blood, isolated PBMCs, or DNA extracted from either of those sample types. About this clone itself: Its antigen specificity is not known. No base qualities exist here, and no much larger clone lies one base off it.

The sequencing input was peripheral blood. The TCR comes from a man aged 65 to 79 with acute or convalescent COVID-19. This chain joins TRBV19 to TRBJ1-6; TRBD1 is perhaps the D gene, given 5 matching bases. The CDR3 has the sequence CATAGQVYNSPLHF. The DNA is TGTGCCACCGCAGGGCAGGTTTATAATTCACCCCTCCACTTT. Reference TRBV19 and TRBJ1-6 genes cover what lies past the CDR3, so the full variable domain is DGGITQSPKYLFRKEGQNVTLSCEQNLNHDAMYWYRQDPGQGLRLIYYSQIVNDFQKGDIAEGYSVSREKKESFPLTVTSAQKNPTAFYLCATAGQVYNSPLHFGNGTRLTVT.